This entry describes one T cell receptor (beta chain). The CDR3 runs 13 residues. V was shortened by 5 bases and J by 8 bases, with 15 bases between the two germline ends. Germline CDR1 reads MNHNY; CDR2 reads SVGAGI (reference sequence). The sample comes from a study of identical twins. TCRdb re-derived calls from the 5' RACE reads in MiXCR, one entry per CDR3 protein. The data contain about 520,000 distinct CDR3 sequences, about 20% of them seen just once; the ten biggest clones take up around 1%. These sequences were also reported in another study, on T cells expressing NK-cell markers. That study reports: Researchers got TCR beta repertoires out of sorted CD3+CD56+NKG2C+, CD3+CD56+NKG2C- and CD3+CD56-NKG2C+ T cells. HCMV seropositivity characterized most of the eight sequenced donors, and seronegativity one. The dominant NKG2C+ clonotypes represented 1.0-7.0% of CD8+ T cells in six or seven donors.

This sequence originates from a young woman in good health. V gene TRBV6-6 combines with J gene TRBJ1-2; D ambiguous. Sequenced: CD4+ T cells sorted from blood. CDR3 sequence (DNA): TGTGCCAGCAGTCCCCAAGGGATGAAGGGCTACACCTTC. Translation: CASSPQGMKGYTF.